These 31 T cell receptor beta chains were sequenced from one sample in a study of blood T cells in healthy people across ages. Primers used in a second PCR of roughly 6 to 11 cycles were a sample-barcoded 5' primer and a J-beta primer mix. One entry per CDR3 protein, called by TCRdb with MiXCR from the 5' RACE reads. Of 800,000 or so distinct CDR3 sequences listed, about half are singletons. Specimen: blood. The receptors come from a man older than 75 in good health.

In regard to this clonotype: A clone one base away is much larger, so this may be a read error. The rearrangement joins TRBV29-1 to TRBJ2-7; a weak D match, TRBD2 (5 bases). CDR1 SQVTM and CDR2 ANQGSEA come from the germline V gene. The germline V and J ends were trimmed by 4 bases and 1 base, with 11 bases remaining between them. The CDR3 spans 13 residues. This CDR3 is CSVARGSSYEQYF. In DNA form, the CDR3 reads TGCAGCGTTGCCAGAGGGTCGTCCTACGAGCAGTACTTC.

Only a few counts were recorded for this clonotype. The chain joins TRBV28 to TRBJ1-5, with 7 bases aligning to TRBD1. CDR1 is MDHEN, CDR2 SYDVKM, per germline. This CDR3 has 14 residues. The ends lost 6 bases at V and 4 bases at J; junction bases unmatched: 6. The CDR3 bases are TGTGCCAGCAGACCCCAGGGGGGAAATCAGCCCCAGCATTTT. It is translated as CASRPQGGNQPQHF.

This chain links TRBV7-9 with TRBJ1-4; a weak D match, TRBD1 (5 bases). The V gene's germline CDR1 is SEHNR and CDR2 FQNEAQ (reference sequence). This CDR3 contains 16 residues. V was cut by 6 bases and J by 5 bases, with 19 bases left in between. As DNA, the CDR3 is TGTGCCAGCAGTACCGGCAACGGGGCGCGAAATGAAAAACTGTTTTTT. Amino acid sequence: CASSTGNGARNEKLFF.

This rearrangement joins TRBV20-1 to TRBJ2-7; TRBD1 agrees at 9 bases. Germline CDR1 reads DFQATT; CDR2 reads SNEGSKA (reference sequence). V lost 5 bases, J lost 5 bases, and 10 bases stayed unmatched. The CDR3 is 14 amino acids. CDR3 protein: CSAAQQGATHEQYF. CDR3 sequence (DNA): TGCAGTGCTGCACAACAGGGGGCTACCCACGAGCAGTACTTC.

The sample holds many counts of this clonotype. This rearrangement joins TRBV2 to TRBJ2-7; TRBD2 aligns across 12 bases. Germline trimming cut 6 bases from V and 2 bases from J; bases unmatched to any gene: 2. The CDR3 runs 14 residues. The germline V gene encodes CDR1 SNHLY and CDR2 FYNNEI. CDR3 bases: TGTGCCAGCAGGCGACTAGCGGGGGCCTACGAGCAGTACTTC. This translates into CASRRLAGAYEQYF.

This clonotype was observed a handful of times. This chain connects TRBV4-2 to TRBJ2-1, with no clear D. CDR1 is LGHNA, CDR2 YNFKEQ, per germline. The CDR3 extends over 16 amino acids. The germline V and J ends were trimmed by 1 base and 4 bases, with 14 bases remaining between them. This CDR3 is CASSQGNSLPYNEQFF. DNA for the CDR3: TGTGCCAGCAGCCAAGGAAATAGTCTTCCTTACAATGAGCAGTTCTTC.

This clonotype has only a few counts. The CDR3 is CASSPWLRENYGYTF. The CDR3 coding sequence is TGTGCCAGCAGTCCGTGGCTTCGGGAGAACTATGGCTACACCTTC. The genes are TRBV12-3 or TRBV12-4 and TRBJ1-2; D remains ambiguous. The CDR3 is made up of 15 amino acids. The V end lost 5 bases, the J end lost 2 bases, and 15 bases lay between the germline ends.

The chain couples TRBV27 to TRBJ2-1, with TRBD2 matching 12 bases. Judging by the DNA end, TRBJ2-7 fits better; the J call may be wrong. The CDR3 is 15 residues long. Germline V gives CDR1 MNHEY, CDR2 SMNVEV (reference sequence). CDR3 amino acids: CASSLRTSGDNEQYF. CDR3 coding DNA: TGTGCCAGCAGTCTAAGGACTAGCGGGGACAATGAGCAGTACTTC.

There are a few counts of this clonotype. Being one base from a much bigger clone, this may be a read error. The chain carries TRBV12-3 or TRBV12-4 and TRBJ2-3; no clear D gene. This CDR3 is 12 amino acids long. V lost 6 bases and J 4 bases, leaving 8 bases between the germline ends. Here the CDR3 reads CASRLRPDTQYF. CDR3 sequence (DNA): TGTGCCAGCAGATTAAGGCCAGATACGCAGTATTTT.

V usage is TRBV28 and J usage is TRBJ2-5; weak D call: TRBD1 (6 bases). Per germline, CDR1 MDHEN and CDR2 SYDVKM. The CDR3 runs to 14 residues. Trimming stripped 5 bases from V and 11 bases from J, with 21 bases between. The DNA for the CDR3 is TGTGCCAGCAGTGTAAAGGGGGTGTTCAATGAGCAGTACTTC. It yields the protein CASSVKGVFNEQYF.

This sequence joins TRBV20-1 and TRBJ2-1; D is possibly TRBD2 (6 bases). V gave up 4 bases and J gave up 7 bases, with 11 bases separating them. Germline lookup yields CDR1 DFQATT and CDR2 SNEGSKA (reference sequence). This CDR3 has 12 residues. Written as DNA, the CDR3 is TGCAGTGCTATGCGGGGAGGTAATGAGCAGTTCTTC. This encodes CSAMRGGNEQFF.

The chain has TRBV10-1 and TRBJ1-2, with TRBD1 identical over 7 bases. Looked up from germline, CDR1 is WNHNN and CDR2 is SYGVQD (reference sequence). V gave up 8 bases and J gave up 4 bases; unmatched junction bases: 7. The CDR3 contains 13 residues. The CDR3 sequence is CASARDRTYGYTF. The DNA for the CDR3 is TGCGCCAGCGCCAGGGACAGAACCTATGGCTACACCTTC.

This clonotype was observed a handful of times. This rearrangement joins TRBV7-2 to TRBJ1-1, with 7 bases that match TRBD1. Germline trimming cut 4 bases from V and 2 bases from J; bases unmatched to any gene: 7. The CDR3 is 15 residues long. Per germline, CDR1 SGHTA and CDR2 FQGNSA. CDR3 sequence reads: CASSSTGQPNTEAFF. The CDR3 DNA reads TGTGCCAGCAGCTCCACGGGACAGCCTAACACTGAAGCTTTCTTT.

The chain employs TRBV7-9 and TRBJ2-1; 13 nucleotides align to TRBD2. V trimming: 5 bases; J trimming: 4 bases; junction bases outside the gene matches: 14. The CDR3 covers 19 residues. Germline values: CDR1 SEHNR, CDR2 FQNEAQ (reference sequence). Here the CDR3 DNA reads TGTGCCAGCAGCCCACTGGGAAAGGGACTAGCGGGATCTTACAATGAGCAGTTCTTC. Its protein is CASSPLGKGLAGSYNEQFF.

To note about this clonotype: Sequence at one end of the junction differs from germline and may be a read error. The chain employs TRBV3-1 and TRBJ2-7; 7 positions match TRBD1. The germline V gene encodes CDR1 LGHDT and CDR2 YNNKEL (reference sequence). This CDR3 comprises 15 residues. In DNA form, the CDR3 reads TGCGCCAGCAGCCAAGGCAGGACAGGACCCTACGAGCAGTACTTC. Protein: CASSQGRTGPYEQYF.

This rearrangement joins TRBV7-6 to TRBJ2-5; D unresolved. Germline CDR1 and CDR2: SGHVS and FNYEAQ. The CDR3 consists of 12 residues. Trimming pared 5 bases from V and 4 bases from J, leaving 8 bases between. This CDR3 is CASSPRTETQYF. The CDR3, as DNA: TGTGCCAGCAGCCCGCGTACAGAGACCCAGTACTTC. Looking up the rest from reference TRBV7-6 and TRBJ2-5 gives the full variable domain: GAGVSQSPRYKVTKRGQDVALRCDPISGHVSLYWYRQALGQGPEFLTYFNYEAQQDKSGLPNDRFSAERPEGSISTLTIQRTEQRDSAMYRCASSPRTETQYFGPGTRLLVL.

This sequence joins TRBV5-1 and TRBJ2-1; possibly TRBD1 or TRBD2 for D (7 bases each). V lost 4 bases, J lost 7 bases, and 21 bases lay in between. Germline V CDR1 and CDR2: SGHRS, YFSETQ. The CDR3 spans 16 residues. The CDR3 coding sequence is TGCGCCAGCAGCCTGGATCTAGCGGCAGGGGGGAATGAGCAGTTCTTC. As protein: CASSLDLAAGGNEQFF.

The chain joins TRBV4-1 to TRBJ1-5, with a tentative D call TRBD1 (6 bases). V was cut by 0 bases and J by 2 bases, with 20 bases left in between. This CDR3 region has 19 residues. Germline V gene lookup returns CDR1 MGHRA and CDR2 YSYEKL. This CDR3 is CASSQDLIERDMGNQPQHF. The DNA of the CDR3 is TGCGCCAGCAGCCAAGATCTAATTGAACGGGACATGGGCAATCAGCCCCAGCATTTT.

In its sample, this clonotype was seen a few times. The chain recombines TRBV29-1 with TRBJ2-1; D remains ambiguous. CDR1 and CDR2 from the germline V gene are SQVTM and ANQGSEA. V lost 3 bases and J 3 bases, leaving 9 bases between the germline ends. The CDR3 length is 13 residues. CDR3 sequence reads: CSVDRTNYNEQFF. The CDR3 DNA reads as TGCAGCGTTGATCGGACCAACTACAATGAGCAGTTCTTC.

This clonotype has only a few counts. V gene TRBV20-1 combines with J gene TRBJ2-6; D call uncertain. V was shortened by 2 bases and J by 3 bases, with 11 bases between the two germline ends. From germline, CDR1 is DFQATT and CDR2 SNEGSKA (reference sequence). This CDR3 contains 15 residues. CDR3 nucleotide sequence: TGCAGTGCTAGAAGATGGTTTAGTGGGGCCAACGTCCTGACTTTC. Protein product: CSARRWFSGANVLTF.

The chain uses TRBV24-1 and TRBJ2-5; 12 nucleotides align to TRBD2. V lost 0 bases, J lost 11 bases, and 9 bases stayed unmatched. Germline V lookup: CDR1 KGHDR, CDR2 SFDVKD. The CDR3 is 16 amino acids. CDR3 loop: CATSDLGLAGFNEQYF. Written as DNA, the CDR3 is TGTGCCACCAGTGATTTGGGACTAGCGGGGTTCAATGAGCAGTACTTC.

This clonotype was counted a few times. The chain uses TRBV24-1 and TRBJ2-5; TRBD1 matches 7 bases. The CDR3 is 15 amino acids. Germline trimming cut 4 bases from V and 0 bases from J; bases unmatched to any gene: 4. Per the germline V gene, CDR1 is KGHDR and CDR2 is SFDVKD. The CDR3, as DNA: TGTGCCACCAGTGAGTTAGGACAGGACCAAGAGACCCAGTACTTC. Its protein product is CATSELGQDQETQYF.

This clonotype has more than one count but fewer than ten. This rearrangement joins TRBV5-6 to TRBJ2-1; the D gene is possibly TRBD2 (5 bases). V lost 1 base, J lost 6 bases, and 8 bases lay in between. The germline V gene encodes CDR1 SGHDT and CDR2 YYEEEE. The CDR3 is made up of 13 amino acids. This chain's CDR3 is CASSLIGVNEQFF. DNA for the CDR3: TGTGCCAGCAGCTTGATCGGGGTCAATGAGCAGTTCTTC.

In its sample, this clonotype was seen a few times. The chain links TRBV9 to TRBJ2-1, with 8 positions matching TRBD1. With 4 bases clipped from V and 7 bases from J, the junction kept 16 bases outside the gene matches. This CDR3 comprises 17 residues. Germline V gene data show CDR1 as SGDLS and CDR2 as YYNGEE. The DNA for the CDR3 is TGTGCCAGCAGCCTAGCATGGGTGACAGGGGCGAAAAATGAGCAGTTCTTC. Translating gives CASSLAWVTGAKNEQFF.

The chain is built from TRBV7-2 and TRBJ2-3, with D unresolved. Between the trimmed V and J ends, which lost 3 bases and 1 base, there was a span of 8 bases. Germline CDR1 reads SGHTA; CDR2 reads FQGNSA. The length of the CDR3 is 14 residues. This CDR3 reads CASSFDPGTDTQYF. The CDR3 bases are TGTGCCAGCAGCTTTGACCCAGGCACAGATACGCAGTATTTT.

The rearrangement joins TRBV11-2 to TRBJ2-2; tentative D call: TRBD1 (5 bases). CDR1 and CDR2 from the germline V gene are SGHAT and FQNNGV. V shed 4 bases and J shed 1 base, with 28 bases lying between them. The CDR3 totals 21 residues. The CDR3 loop is CASSSRLKLPHPQGNTGELFF. The CDR3, as DNA: TGTGCCAGCAGCTCCCGCCTCAAATTGCCCCATCCGCAGGGGAACACCGGGGAGCTGTTTTTT.

J is TRBJ2-1 and V is TRBV5-4; the match to TRBD2 covers 9 bases. The CDR3 is 17 residues long. Germline CDR1 and CDR2: SGHNT and YYREEE (reference sequence). V dropped 4 bases and J dropped 12; count of bases not matched to a gene: 20. This CDR3 is CASSPTETSGVNELQFF. The DNA for the CDR3 is TGTGCCAGCAGCCCCACGGAGACTAGCGGAGTCAATGAGTTGCAGTTCTTC.

This chain uses TRBV29-1 with TRBJ2-1; 12 bases match TRBD1. The J segment lost 8 bases and the V segment lost 8 bases, leaving 7 bases of the junction unmatched. Looked up from germline, CDR1 is SQVTM and CDR2 is ANQGSEA. This CDR3 comprises 13 residues. The CDR3 sequence is CSTGTGGFYEQFF. The CDR3 DNA sequence: TGCAGCACGGGGACAGGGGGCTTCTATGAGCAGTTCTTC.

This chain links TRBV6-4 with TRBJ2-7; 9 positions match TRBD2. The CDR3 loop spans 16 amino acids. Per the germline V gene, CDR1 is MRHNA and CDR2 is SNTAGT. The ends lost 8 bases at V and 7 bases at J; junction bases unmatched: 18. CDR3 in amino acids: CASPRKRLAGTGEQYF. The CDR3 DNA reads as TGTGCCAGCCCCCGAAAACGGCTAGCGGGAACGGGAGAGCAGTACTTC.

This clonotype was detected once. This chain links TRBV27 with TRBJ2-7, with a tentative D call TRBD1 (6 bases). CDR1 MNHEY and CDR2 SMNVEV come from the germline V gene (reference sequence). The CDR3 is 15 amino acids. With 4 bases removed from V and 2 bases from J, the gap between germline ends came to 15 bases. CDR3 protein: CASSSIQGRPYEQYF. The CDR3, as DNA: TGTGCCAGCAGTTCCATACAGGGAAGACCCTACGAGCAGTACTTC.

The chain joins TRBV20-1 to TRBJ2-5; 7 bases are a match to TRBD1. CDR1 and CDR2 (germline): DFQATT, SNEGSKA (reference sequence). CDR3 length: 12 amino acids. With 5 bases clipped from V and 11 bases from J, the junction kept 11 bases outside the gene matches. CDR3 residues: CSAQQGYNEQYF. The CDR3 DNA follows: TGCAGTGCTCAACAGGGGTACAATGAGCAGTACTTC.